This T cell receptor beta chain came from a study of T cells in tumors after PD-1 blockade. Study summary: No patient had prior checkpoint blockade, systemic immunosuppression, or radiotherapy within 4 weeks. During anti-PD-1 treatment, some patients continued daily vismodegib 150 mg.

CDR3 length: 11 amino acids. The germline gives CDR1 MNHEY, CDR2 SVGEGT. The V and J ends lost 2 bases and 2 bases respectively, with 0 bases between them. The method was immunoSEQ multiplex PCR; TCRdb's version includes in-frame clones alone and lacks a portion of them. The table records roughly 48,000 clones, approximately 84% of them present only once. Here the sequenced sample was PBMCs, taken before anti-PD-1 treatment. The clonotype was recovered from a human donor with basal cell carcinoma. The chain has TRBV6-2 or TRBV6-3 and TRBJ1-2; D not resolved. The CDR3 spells CASSYNYGYTF. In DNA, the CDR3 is TGTGCCAGCAGTTACAACTATGGCTACACCTTC.